This T cell receptor (beta chain) was obtained from a study of blood T cell repertoires in COVID-19. Whole-study context: Samples representing acute and convalescent COVID-19 were sourced from the United States, Italy and Spain. From T cells, B-cell-depleted T cells, or PBMCs came the material, which was cDNA or gDNA.

This clone was picked up a small number of times. Study processing details: Amplification of reference gene primers provided the estimated nucleated cell counts. The protocol was immunoSEQ multiplex PCR, while the TCRdb copy is restricted to in-frame clones and leaves out a portion. That table is the source of V, J and clone size, and D and trimming were worked out from the DNA. Here the sample spans 150,000 to 170,000 clones, approximately 78% being singletons. Unmatched junction bases numbered 8, after V lost 4 bases and J lost 6 bases. This CDR3 has 15 residues. CDR1 is SGHRS and CDR2 is YFSETQ in the germline V gene.

The source of this sequence is a man at least 80 years old with acute or convalescent COVID-19. The chain links TRBV5-1 to TRBJ1-2, with 11 nucleotides matching TRBD1. The specimen was peripheral blood. CDR3 protein: CASSQGTGGSNGYTF. The CDR3 DNA sequence: TGCGCCAGCAGCCAAGGGACAGGGGGTTCGAATGGCTACACCTTC.